The T cell receptor beta chain described here comes from a study of CD8+ T cells in alopecia areata. At the level of the study: Treated patients took oral tofacitinib at 5 to 10 mg twice daily.

The ends were cut back, 10 bases at V and 8 bases at J, with 21 bases in the middle. Per germline, CDR1 MDHEN and CDR2 SYDVKM. This CDR3 is 13 amino acids long. Treatment denoted: oral pan-JAK inhibitor, 5-10 mg twice daily. The authors extracted RNA and reverse transcribed it into cDNA as the sequencing template. Measured with immunoSEQ multiplex PCR; TCRdb has only the in-frame clones, and not every one. The sample includes approximately 280,000 clones, roughly 64% of them seen just once. Sequencing was performed on CD4+ T cells sorted from blood, taken at week 24, from a patient treated with tofacitinib. The TCR comes from a human donor with alopecia areata. This sequence joins TRBV28 and TRBJ2-7; D gene ambiguous. The CDR3: CATHVRQPGKQYF. In DNA, the CDR3 is TGTGCCACCCACGTCCGGCAGCCCGGTAAGCAGTACTTC.